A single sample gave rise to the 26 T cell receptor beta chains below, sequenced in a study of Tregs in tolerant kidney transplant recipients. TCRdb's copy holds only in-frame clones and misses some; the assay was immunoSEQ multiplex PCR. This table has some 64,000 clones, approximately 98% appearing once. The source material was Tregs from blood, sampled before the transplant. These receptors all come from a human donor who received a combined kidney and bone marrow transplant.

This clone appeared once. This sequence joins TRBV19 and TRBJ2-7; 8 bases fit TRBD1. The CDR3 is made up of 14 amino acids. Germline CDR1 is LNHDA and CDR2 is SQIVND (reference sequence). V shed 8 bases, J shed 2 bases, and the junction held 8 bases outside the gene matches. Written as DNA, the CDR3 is TGTGCCAGTTCTACAGGGGGAGGAACCTACGAGCAGTACTTC. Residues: CASSTGGGTYEQYF.

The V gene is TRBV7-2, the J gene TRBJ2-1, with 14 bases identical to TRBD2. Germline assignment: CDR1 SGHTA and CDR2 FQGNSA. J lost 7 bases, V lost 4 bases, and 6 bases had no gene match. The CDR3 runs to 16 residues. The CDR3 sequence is CASSSRRTSGRNEQFF. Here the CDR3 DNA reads TGTGCCAGCAGCTCCCGACGGACTAGCGGGAGGAATGAGCAGTTCTTC.

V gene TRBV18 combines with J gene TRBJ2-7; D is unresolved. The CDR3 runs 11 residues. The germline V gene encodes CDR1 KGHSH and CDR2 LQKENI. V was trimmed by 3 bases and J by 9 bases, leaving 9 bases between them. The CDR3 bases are TGTGCCAGCTCACCCGGTTCTGGGCAGTACTTC. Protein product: CASSPGSGQYF. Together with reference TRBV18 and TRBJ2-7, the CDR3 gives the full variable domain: NAGVMQNPRHLVRRRGQEARLRCSPMKGHSHVYWYRQLPEEGLKFMVYLQKENIIDESGMPKERFSAEFPKEGPSILRIQQVVRGDSAAYFCASSPGSGQYFGPGTRLTVT.

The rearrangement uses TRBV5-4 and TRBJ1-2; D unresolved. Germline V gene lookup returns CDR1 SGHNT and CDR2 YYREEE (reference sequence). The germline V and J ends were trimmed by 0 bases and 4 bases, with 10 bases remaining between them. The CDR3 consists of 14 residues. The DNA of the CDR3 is TGTGCCAGCAGCTTGGGTCAGTTATCCTATGGCTACACCTTC. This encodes CASSLGQLSYGYTF.

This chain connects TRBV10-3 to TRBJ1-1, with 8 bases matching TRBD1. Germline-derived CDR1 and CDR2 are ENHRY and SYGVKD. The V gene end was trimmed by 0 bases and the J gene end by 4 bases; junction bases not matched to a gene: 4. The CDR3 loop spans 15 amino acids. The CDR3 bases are TGTGCCATCAGTGAGTCTGGACAGGGCGGCACTGAAGCTTTCTTT. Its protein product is CAISESGQGGTEAFF.

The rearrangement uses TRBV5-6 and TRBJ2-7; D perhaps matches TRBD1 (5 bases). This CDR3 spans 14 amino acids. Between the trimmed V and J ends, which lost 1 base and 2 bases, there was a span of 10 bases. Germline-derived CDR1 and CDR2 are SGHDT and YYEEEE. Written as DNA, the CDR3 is TGTGCCAGCAGCTTGTCCAACAGGCCCTACGAGCAGTACTTC. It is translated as CASSLSNRPYEQYF.

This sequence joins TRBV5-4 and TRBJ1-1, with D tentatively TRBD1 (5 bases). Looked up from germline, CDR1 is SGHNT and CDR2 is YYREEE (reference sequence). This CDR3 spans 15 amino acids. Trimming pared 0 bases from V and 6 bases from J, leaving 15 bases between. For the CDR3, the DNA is TGTGCCAGCAGCTTGGAGGGGTACAAAGTCGCTGAAGCTTTCTTT. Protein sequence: CASSLEGYKVAEAFF.

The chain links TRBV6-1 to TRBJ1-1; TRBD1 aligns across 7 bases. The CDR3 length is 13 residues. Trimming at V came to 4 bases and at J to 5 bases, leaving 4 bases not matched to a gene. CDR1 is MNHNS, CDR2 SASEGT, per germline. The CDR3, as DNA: TGTGCCAGCAGTGCACCCAGGGGGACTGAAGCTTTCTTT. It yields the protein CASSAPRGTEAFF.

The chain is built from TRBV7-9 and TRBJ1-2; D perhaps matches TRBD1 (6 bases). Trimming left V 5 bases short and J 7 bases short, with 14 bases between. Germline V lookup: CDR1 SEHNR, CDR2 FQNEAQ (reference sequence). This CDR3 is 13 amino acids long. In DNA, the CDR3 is TGTGCCAGCAGCCTTAGGCAGGGGTCTGGCTACACCTTC. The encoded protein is CASSLRQGSGYTF.

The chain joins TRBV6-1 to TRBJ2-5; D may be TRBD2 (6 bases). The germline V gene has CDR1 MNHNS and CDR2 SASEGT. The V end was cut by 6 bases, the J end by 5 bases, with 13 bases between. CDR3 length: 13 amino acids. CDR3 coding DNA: TGTGCCAGCAGAAGACTAGTTTCTGAGACCCAGTACTTC. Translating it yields CASRRLVSETQYF.

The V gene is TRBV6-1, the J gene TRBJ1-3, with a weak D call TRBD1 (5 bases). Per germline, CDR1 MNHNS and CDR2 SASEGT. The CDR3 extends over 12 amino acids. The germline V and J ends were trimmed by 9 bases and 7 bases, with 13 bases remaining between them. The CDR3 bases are TGTGCCAGTGGGGGAGGTTGGAACACCATATATTTT. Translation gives CASGGGWNTIYF.

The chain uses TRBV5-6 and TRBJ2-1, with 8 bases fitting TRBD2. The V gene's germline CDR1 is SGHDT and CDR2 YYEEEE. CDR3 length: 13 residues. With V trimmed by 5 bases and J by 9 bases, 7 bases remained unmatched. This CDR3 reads CASSSGGRGEQFF. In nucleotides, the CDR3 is TGTGCCAGCAGTTCGGGGGGGCGCGGTGAGCAGTTCTTC.

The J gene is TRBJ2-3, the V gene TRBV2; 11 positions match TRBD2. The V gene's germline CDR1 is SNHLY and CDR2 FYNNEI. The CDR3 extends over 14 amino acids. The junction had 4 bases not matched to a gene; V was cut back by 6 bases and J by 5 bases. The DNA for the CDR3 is TGTGCCAGCAGACGACTAGCGGGAATAGATACGCAGTATTTT. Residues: CASRRLAGIDTQYF.

As DNA, the CDR3 is TGTGCCAGCTCACCATCCCACTACTACGAGCAGTACTTC. This encodes CASSPSHYYEQYF. The J gene is TRBJ2-7, the V gene TRBV18; D uncertain. Germline CDR1 and CDR2: KGHSH and LQKENI. Trimming left V 2 bases short and J 3 bases short, with 8 bases between. The CDR3 has 13 amino acids.

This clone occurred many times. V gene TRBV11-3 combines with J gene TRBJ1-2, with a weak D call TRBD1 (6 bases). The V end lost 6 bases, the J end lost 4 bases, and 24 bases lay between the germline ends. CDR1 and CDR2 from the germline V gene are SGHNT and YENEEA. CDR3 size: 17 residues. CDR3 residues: CASSYRQASPSGYGYTF. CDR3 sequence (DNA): TGTGCCAGCAGTTATAGACAGGCCTCACCCTCGGGCTATGGCTACACCTTC. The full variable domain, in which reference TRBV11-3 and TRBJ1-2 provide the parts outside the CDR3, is EAGVVQSPRYKIIEKKQPVAFWCNPISGHNTLYWYLQNLGQGPELLIRYENEEAVDDSQLPKDRFSAERLKGVDSTLKIQPAELGDSAVYLCASSYRQASPSGYGYTFGSGTRLTVV.

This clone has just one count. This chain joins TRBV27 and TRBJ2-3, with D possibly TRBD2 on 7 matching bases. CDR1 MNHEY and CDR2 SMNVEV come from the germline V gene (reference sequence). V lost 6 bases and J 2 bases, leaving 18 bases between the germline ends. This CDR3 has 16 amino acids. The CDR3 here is CASSPRRGPLTDTQYF. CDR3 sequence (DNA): TGTGCCAGCAGCCCCCGGCGGGGGCCCCTCACAGATACGCAGTATTTT.

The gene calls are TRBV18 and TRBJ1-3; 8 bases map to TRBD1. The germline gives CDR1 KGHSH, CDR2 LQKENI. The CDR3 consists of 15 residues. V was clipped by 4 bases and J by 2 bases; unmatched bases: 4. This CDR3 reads CASSLRTGTGNTIYF. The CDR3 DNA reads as TGTGCCAGCTCACTACGGACAGGGACTGGAAACACCATATATTTT.

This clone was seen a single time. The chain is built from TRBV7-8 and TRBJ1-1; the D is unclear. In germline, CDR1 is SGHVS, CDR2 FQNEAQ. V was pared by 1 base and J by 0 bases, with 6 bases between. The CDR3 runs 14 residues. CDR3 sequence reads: CASSLGRMNTEAFF. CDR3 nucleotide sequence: TGTGCCAGCAGCTTAGGGCGGATGAACACTGAAGCTTTCTTT.

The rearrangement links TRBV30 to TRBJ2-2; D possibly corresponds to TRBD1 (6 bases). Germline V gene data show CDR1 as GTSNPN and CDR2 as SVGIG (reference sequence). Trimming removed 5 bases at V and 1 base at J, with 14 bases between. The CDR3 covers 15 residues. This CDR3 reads CAWLPGHRNTGELFF. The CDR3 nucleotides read TGTGCCTGGTTACCGGGACATAGGAACACCGGGGAGCTGTTTTTT.

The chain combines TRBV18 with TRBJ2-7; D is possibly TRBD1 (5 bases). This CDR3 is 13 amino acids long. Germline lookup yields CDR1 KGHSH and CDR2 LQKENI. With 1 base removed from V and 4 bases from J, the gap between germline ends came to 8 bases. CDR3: CASSPQGLYEQYF. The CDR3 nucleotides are TGTGCCAGCTCACCACAGGGGTTGTACGAGCAGTACTTC.

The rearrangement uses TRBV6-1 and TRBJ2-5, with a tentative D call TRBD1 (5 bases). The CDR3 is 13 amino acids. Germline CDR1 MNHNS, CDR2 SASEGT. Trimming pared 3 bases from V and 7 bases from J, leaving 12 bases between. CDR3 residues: CASSDLGRVTQYF. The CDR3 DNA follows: TGTGCCAGCAGTGATTTGGGCAGGGTGACCCAGTACTTC.

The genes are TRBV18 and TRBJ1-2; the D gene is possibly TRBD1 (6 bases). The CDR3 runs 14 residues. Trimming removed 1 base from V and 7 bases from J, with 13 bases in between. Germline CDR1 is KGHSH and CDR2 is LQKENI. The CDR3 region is CASSPRQGQGGYTF. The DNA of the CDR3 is TGTGCCAGCTCACCACGGCAGGGGCAGGGTGGCTACACCTTC.

CDR3 protein: CASSRGRGQGYTF. The CDR3 DNA follows: TGTGCCAGCAGCCGAGGCAGGGGGCAAGGCTACACCTTC. This chain connects TRBV6-5 to TRBJ1-2; 8 bases align to TRBD1. V was clipped by 6 bases and J by 8 bases; unmatched bases: 8. Germline V gene lookup returns CDR1 MNHEY and CDR2 SVGAGI. The CDR3 has 13 residues.

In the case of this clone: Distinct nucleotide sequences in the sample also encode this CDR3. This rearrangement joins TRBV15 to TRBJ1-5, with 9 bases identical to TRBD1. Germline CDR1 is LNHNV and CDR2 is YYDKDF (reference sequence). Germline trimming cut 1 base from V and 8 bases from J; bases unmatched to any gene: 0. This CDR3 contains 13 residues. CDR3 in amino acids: CATSRGTGEPQHF. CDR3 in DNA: TGTGCCACCAGCAGAGGGACAGGGGAGCCCCAGCATTTT.

In DNA, the CDR3 is TGTGCCAGCAGACCCCGGGGAACGGGCAATGAGCAGTTCTTC. As protein: CASRPRGTGNEQFF. The chain combines TRBV28 with TRBJ2-1; a weak D match, TRBD2 (5 bases). This CDR3 is built from 14 residues. V lost 6 bases and J 6 bases, leaving 15 bases between the germline ends. Germline V gene sequence: CDR1 MDHEN, CDR2 SYDVKM.

CDR3 protein: CAGETGSYEQYF. CDR3 DNA sequence: TGTGCCGGGGAAACAGGGAGCTACGAGCAGTACTTC. The gene calls are TRBV2 and TRBJ2-7; a weak D match, TRBD1 (6 bases). Germline CDR1 is SNHLY and CDR2 is FYNNEI. The CDR3 sequence is 12 residues long. Trimming took 11 bases from V and 3 from J, leaving 14 bases between them.